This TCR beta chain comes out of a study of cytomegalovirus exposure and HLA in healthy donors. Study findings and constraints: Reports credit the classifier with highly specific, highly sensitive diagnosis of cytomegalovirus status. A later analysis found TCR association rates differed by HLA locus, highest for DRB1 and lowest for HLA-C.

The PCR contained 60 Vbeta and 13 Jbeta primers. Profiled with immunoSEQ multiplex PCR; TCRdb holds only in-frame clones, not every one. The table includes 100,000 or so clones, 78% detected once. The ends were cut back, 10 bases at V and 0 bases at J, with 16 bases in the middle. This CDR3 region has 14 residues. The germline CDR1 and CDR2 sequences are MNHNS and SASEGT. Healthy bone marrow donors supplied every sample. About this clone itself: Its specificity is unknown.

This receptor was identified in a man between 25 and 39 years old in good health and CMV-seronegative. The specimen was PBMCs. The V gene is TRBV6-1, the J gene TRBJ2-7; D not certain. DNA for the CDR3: TGTGCCACCGACAACGGCCGAAACTCCTACGAGCAGTACTTC. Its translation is CATDNGRNSYEQYF.